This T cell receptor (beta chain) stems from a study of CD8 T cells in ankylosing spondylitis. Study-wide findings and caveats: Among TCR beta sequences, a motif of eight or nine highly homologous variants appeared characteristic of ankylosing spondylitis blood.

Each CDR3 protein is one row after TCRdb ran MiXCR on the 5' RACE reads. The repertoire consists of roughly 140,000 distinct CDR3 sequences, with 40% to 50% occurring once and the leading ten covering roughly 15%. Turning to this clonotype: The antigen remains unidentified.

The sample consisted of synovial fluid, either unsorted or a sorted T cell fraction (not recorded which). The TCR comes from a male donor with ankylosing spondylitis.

In nucleotides, the CDR3 is TGTGCCAGCAGTTACTTGAGTGACCAGAGGAAGACCCAGTACTTC. Its translation: CASSYLSDQRKTQYF. This chain uses TRBV6-5 with TRBJ2-5; D is unresolved. CDR1 and CDR2 from the germline V gene are MNHEY and SVGAGI. Between the trimmed V and J ends, which lost 1 base and 6 bases, there was a span of 15 bases. This CDR3 comprises 15 residues.